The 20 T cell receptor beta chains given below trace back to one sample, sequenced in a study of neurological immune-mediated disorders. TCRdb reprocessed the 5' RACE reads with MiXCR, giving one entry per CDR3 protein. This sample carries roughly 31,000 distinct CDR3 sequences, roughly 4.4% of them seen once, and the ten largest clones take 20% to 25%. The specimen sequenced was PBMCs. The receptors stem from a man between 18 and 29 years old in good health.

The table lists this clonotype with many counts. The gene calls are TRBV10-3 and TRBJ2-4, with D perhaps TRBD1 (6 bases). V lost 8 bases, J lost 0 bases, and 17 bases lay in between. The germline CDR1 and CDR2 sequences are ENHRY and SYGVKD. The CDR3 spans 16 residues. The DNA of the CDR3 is TGTGCCATCGCGGAAAACAGGGAAGAAGCCAAAAACATTCAGTACTTC. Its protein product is CAIAENREEAKNIQYF.

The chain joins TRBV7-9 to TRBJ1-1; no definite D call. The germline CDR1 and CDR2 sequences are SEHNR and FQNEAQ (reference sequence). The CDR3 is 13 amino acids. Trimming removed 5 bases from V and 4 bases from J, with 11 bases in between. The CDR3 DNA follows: TGTGCCAGCAGCCCGGGCATGTTCACTGAAGCTTTCTTT. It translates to CASSPGMFTEAFF.

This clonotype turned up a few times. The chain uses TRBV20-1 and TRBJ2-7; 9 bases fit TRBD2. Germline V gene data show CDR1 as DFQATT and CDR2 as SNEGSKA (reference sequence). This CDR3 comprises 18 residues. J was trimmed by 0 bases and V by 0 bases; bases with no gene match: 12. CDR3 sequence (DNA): TGCAGTGCTAGAGATACAAGCGGGGGGCCTCTGAGCTCCTACGAGCAGTACTTC. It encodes CSARDTSGGPLSSYEQYF.

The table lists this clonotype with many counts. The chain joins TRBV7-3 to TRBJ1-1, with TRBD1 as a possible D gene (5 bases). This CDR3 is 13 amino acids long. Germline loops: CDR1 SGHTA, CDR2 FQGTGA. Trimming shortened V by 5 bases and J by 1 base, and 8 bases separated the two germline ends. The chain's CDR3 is CASSAGPNTEAFF. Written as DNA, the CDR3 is TGTGCCAGCAGCGCAGGGCCGAACACTGAAGCTTTCTTT.

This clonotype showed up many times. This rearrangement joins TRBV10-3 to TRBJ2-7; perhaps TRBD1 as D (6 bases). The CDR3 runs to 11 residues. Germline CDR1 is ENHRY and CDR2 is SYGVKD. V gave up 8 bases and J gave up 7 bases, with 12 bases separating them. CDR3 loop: CAILQGAEQYF. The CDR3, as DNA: TGTGCCATCTTACAGGGAGCGGAGCAGTACTTC.

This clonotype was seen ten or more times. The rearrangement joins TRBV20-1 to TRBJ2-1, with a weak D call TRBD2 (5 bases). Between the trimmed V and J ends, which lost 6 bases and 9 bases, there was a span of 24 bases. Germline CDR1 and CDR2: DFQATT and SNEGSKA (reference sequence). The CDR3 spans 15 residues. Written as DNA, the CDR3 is TGCAGTGCCCGAAACTCCAGGCTAGAGACTACTGAGCAGTTCTTC. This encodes CSARNSRLETTEQFF.

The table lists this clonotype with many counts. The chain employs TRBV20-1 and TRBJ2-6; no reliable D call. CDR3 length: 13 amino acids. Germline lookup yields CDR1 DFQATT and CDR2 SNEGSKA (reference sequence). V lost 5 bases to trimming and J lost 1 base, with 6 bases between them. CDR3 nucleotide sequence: TGCAGTGCTTCGAGTTCTGGGGCCAACGTCCTGACTTTC. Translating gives CSASSSGANVLTF.

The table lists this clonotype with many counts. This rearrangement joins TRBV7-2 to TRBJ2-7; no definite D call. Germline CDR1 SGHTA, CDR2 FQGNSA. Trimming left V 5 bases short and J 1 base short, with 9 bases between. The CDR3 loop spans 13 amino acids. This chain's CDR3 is CASSPYISYEQYF. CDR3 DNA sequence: TGTGCCAGCAGCCCCTACATATCCTACGAGCAGTACTTC.

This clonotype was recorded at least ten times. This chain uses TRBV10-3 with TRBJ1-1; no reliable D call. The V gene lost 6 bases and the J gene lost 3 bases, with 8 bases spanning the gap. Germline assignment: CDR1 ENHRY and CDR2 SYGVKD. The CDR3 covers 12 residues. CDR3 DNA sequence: TGTGCCATCAGCGCGGCGGACACTGAAGCTTTCTTT. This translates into CAISAADTEAFF.

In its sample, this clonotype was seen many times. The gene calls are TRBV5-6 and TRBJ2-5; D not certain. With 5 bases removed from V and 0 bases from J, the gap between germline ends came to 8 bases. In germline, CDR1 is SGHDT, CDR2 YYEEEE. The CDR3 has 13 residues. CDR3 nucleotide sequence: TGTGCCAGCAGAAACAGAAACCAAGAGACCCAGTACTTC. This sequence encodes CASRNRNQETQYF.

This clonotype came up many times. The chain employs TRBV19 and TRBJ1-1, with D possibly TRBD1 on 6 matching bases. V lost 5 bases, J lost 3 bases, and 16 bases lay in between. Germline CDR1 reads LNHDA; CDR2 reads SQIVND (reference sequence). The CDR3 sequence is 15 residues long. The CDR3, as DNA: TGTGCCAGTAGTGCATATCAGGGGCTGGACACTGAAGCTTTCTTT. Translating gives CASSAYQGLDTEAFF.

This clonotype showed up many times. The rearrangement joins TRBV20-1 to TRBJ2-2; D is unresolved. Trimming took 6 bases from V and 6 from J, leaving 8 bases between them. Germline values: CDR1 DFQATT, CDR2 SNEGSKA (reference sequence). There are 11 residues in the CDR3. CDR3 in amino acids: CSARSSGELFF. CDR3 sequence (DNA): TGCAGTGCAAGGTCGTCCGGGGAGCTGTTTTTT.

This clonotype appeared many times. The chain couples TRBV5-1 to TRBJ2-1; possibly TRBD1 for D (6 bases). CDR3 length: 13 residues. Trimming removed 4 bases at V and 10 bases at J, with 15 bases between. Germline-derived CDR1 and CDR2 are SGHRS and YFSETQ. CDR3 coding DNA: TGCGCCAGCAGCAAGGGGGTGGGATTGGAGCAGTTCTTC. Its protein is CASSKGVGLEQFF.

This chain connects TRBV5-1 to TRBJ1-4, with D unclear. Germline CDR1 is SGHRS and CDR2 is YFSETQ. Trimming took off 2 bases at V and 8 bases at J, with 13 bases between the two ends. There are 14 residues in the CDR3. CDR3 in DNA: TGCGCCAGCAGCTTTGTAACGGCTTCGGAAAAACTGTTTTTT. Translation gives CASSFVTASEKLFF.

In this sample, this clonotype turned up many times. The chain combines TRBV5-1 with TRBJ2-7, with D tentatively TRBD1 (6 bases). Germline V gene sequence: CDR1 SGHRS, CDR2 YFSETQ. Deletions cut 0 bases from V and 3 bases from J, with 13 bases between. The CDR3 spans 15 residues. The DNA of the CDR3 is TGCGCCAGCAGCTTGGGGTCCACAGGGCGCTACGAGCAGTACTTC. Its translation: CASSLGSTGRYEQYF.

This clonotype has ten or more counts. CDR3 protein: CASSQEQGPWDGYTF. DNA of the CDR3: TGTGCCAGCAGCCAAGAACAGGGGCCCTGGGATGGCTACACCTTC. The chain recombines TRBV3-1 with TRBJ1-2, with 7 bases matching TRBD1. The CDR3 spans 15 residues. V gave up 0 bases and J gave up 6 bases; unmatched junction bases: 7. The V gene's germline CDR1 is LGHDT and CDR2 YNNKEL (reference sequence).

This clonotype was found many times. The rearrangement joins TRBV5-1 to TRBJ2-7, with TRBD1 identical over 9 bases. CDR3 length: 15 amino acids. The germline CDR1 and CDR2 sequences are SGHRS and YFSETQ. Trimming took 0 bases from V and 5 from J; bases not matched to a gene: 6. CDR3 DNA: TGCGCCAGCAGCTTGGACGGGACAGGGTATGACGAGCAGTACTTC. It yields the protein CASSLDGTGYDEQYF.

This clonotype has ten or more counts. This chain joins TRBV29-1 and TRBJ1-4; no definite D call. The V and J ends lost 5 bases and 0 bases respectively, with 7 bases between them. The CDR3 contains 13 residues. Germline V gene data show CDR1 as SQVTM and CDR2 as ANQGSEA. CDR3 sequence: CSVRLATNEKLFF. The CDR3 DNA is TGCAGCGTTCGACTTGCAACTAATGAAAAACTGTTTTTT.

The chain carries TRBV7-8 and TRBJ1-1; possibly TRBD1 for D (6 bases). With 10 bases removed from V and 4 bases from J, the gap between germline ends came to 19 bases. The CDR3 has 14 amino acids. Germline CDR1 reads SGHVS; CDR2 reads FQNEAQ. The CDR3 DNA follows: TGTGCCACTACCCCCATCCGGGACACCACTGAAGCTTTCTTT. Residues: CATTPIRDTTEAFF. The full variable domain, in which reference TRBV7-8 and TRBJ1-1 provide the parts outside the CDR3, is GAGVSQSPRYKVAKRGQDVALRCDPISGHVSLFWYQQALGQGPEFLTYFQNEAQLDKSGLPSDRFFAERPEGSVSTLKIQRTQQEDSAVYLCATTPIRDTTEAFFGQGTRLTVV.

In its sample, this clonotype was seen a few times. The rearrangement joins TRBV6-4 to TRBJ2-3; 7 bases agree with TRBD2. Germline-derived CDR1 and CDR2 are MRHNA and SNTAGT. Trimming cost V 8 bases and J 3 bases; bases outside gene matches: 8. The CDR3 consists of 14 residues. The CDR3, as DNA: TGTGCCAGCGGGCCGGGCGGGGGTACAGATACGCAGTATTTT. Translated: CASGPGGGTDTQYF.